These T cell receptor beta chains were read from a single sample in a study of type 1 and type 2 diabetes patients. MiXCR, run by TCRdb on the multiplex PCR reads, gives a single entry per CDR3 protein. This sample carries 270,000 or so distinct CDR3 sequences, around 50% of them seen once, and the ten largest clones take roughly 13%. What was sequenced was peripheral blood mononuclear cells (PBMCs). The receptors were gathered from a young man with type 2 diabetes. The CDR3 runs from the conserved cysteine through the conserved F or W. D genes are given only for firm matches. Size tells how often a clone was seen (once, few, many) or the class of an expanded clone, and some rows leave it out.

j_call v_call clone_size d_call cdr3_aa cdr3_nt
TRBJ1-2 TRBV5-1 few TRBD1 CASSSQTGSGYGYTF TGCGCCAGCAGCAGTCAGACAGGGAGTGGCTATGGCTACACCTTC
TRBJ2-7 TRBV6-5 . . CASRRETWGSYEQYF TGTGCCAGCAGAAGAGAGACGTGGGGTTCCTACGAGCAGTACTTC
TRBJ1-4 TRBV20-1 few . CSARTDREKLFF TGCAGTGCTAGAACAGACAGGGAAAAACTGTTTTTT
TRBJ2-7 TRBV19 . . CASTPGTDSREQYF TGTGCCAGTACCCCCGGGACGGACTCTAGGGAGCAGTACTTC
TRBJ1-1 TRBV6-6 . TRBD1 CATRYRGNTEAFF TGTGCCACTCGATACAGGGGAAACACTGAAGCTTTCTTT
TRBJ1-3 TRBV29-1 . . CSVLSPGNTIYF TGCAGCGTTCTCTCCCCCGGAAACACCATATATTTT
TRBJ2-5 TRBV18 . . CASSPSKETQYF TGTGCCAGCTCGCCTTCTAAAGAGACCCAGTACTTC
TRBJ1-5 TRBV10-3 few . CAISEADVDQPQHF TGTGCCATCAGTGAAGCGGACGTCGATCAGCCCCAGCATTTT
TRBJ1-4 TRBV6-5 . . CASSYSSATNEKLFF TGTGCCAGCAGTTACTCGAGTGCAACTAATGAAAAACTGTTCTTT
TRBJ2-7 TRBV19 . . CASSIAPRSSYEQYF TGTGCCAGTAGTATCGCCCCCAGGAGCTCCTACGAGCAGTACTTC
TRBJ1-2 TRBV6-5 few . CASSSKRRVGGYTF TGTGCCAGCAGTTCCAAACGACGGGTGGGGGGCTACACCTTC